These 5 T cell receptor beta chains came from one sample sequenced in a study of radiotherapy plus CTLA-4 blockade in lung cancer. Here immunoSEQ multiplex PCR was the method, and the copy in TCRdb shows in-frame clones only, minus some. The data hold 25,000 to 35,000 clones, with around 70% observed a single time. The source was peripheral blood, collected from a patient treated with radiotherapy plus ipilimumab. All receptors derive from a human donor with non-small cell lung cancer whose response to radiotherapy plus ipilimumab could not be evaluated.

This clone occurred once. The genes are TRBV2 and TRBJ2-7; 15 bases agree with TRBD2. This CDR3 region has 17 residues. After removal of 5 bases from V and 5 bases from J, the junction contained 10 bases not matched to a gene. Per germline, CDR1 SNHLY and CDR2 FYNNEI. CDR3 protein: CASSFGLAGGPGNEQYF. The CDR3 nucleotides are TGTGCCAGCAGTTTTGGACTAGCGGGAGGGCCGGGAAACGAGCAGTACTTC.

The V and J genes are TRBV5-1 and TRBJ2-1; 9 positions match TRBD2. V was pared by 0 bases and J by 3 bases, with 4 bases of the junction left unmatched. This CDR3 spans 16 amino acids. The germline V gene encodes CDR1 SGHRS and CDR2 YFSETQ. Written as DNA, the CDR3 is TGCGCCAGCAGCTTGGTGCCTAGCGGGAACTACAATGAGCAGTTCTTC. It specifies CASSLVPSGNYNEQFF. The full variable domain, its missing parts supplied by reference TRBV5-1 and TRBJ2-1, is KAGVTQTPRYLIKTRGQQVTLSCSPISGHRSVSWYQQTPGQGLQFLFEYFSETQRNKGNFPGRFSGRQFSNSRSEMNVSTLELGDSALYLCASSLVPSGNYNEQFFGPGTRLTVL.

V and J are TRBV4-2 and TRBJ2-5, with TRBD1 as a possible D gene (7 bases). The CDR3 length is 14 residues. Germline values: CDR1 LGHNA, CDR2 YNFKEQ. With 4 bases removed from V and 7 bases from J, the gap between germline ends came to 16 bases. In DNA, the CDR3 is TGTGCCAGCAGCCCAGGGGGGAGAGAGGGGACCCAGTACTTC. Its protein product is CASSPGGREGTQYF.

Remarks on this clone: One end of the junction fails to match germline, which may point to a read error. The CDR3 coding sequence is TGTGCCAGCAGCTTAAGGGGGGGAGGGACCCCAGAAGTTTTCTTT. Translation gives CASSLRGGGTPEVFF. The rearrangement joins TRBV11-2 to TRBJ1-1; possible D gene TRBD1, 6 bases. This CDR3 region has 15 residues. Germline CDR1 and CDR2: SGHAT and FQNNGV.

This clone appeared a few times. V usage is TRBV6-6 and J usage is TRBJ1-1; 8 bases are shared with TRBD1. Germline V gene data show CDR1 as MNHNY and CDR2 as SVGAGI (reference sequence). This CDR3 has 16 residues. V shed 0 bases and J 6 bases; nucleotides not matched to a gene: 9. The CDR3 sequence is CASSYSRGQGRPEAFF. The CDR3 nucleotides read TGTGCCAGCAGTTACTCGAGAGGACAGGGTCGCCCTGAAGCTTTCTTT.